This T cell receptor (beta chain) is from a study of blood T cells in healthy people across ages (dated by TCRdb to the mid-2010s). With respect to the entire study: In model experiments, template switching captured roughly one uniquely barcoded TCR beta cDNA molecule for every two T cells. The study measured age-related changes in TCR beta repertoire diversity using deep sequencing normalized with unique cDNA molecular identifiers. For two donors (one aged 18 to 29 and one aged 80 or older), the study analyzed two additional independent replicas of 1 million unique cDNA reads from the same blood draw. Donors of different ages were randomly distributed across sequencing lanes to avoid experimental bias. The donors were divided into four age groups: young (average roughly 17 years), middle-aged (almost 40), aged (about 61) and long-lived (about 79). What the research found in general, with its limitations: Bulk unsorted PBMC profiling prevented conclusive comparison of naive and antigen-experienced compartments. Observed TCR beta diversity correlated strongly with the percentage of naive T cells measured by flow cytometry. Donor CMV infection status was unknown, potentially confounding age-related changes in expanded clonotypes. Estimates of total diversity based on one million sequenced T cells were regarded as lower bounds and as underestimates. Compared with the aged group, the long-lived group had more naive CD4+ T cells, fewer expanded clones and increased TCR diversity, a pattern suggesting age selection. Observed TCR beta diversity per million T cells fell roughly linearly with age, and a significant reduction was already apparent by age roughly 41.

The protocol used for the library was 5' RACE. The instrument was an Illumina HiSeq 2500. A second PCR of roughly 6 to 11 cycles was run with a J-beta primer mix and a sample-barcoded 5' primer. A template-switch 5' adaptor carrying 12 random nucleotides introduced a unique molecular identifier onto each TCR beta cDNA molecule. At least 3 million CDR3-containing paired-end reads were obtained from each sample. All of the RNA was converted into first-strand cDNA using the Mint cDNA synthesis kit, with a TRBC-specific oligonucleotide serving as the primer. Following uracil-DNA glycosylase treatment, a first 18-cycle PCR with universal primers M1SS and BC2_uni_R was performed on all cDNA. The study's processing was this. Normalization of each sample was performed by random selection of 1 million high-quality reads, each carrying a distinct molecular identifier. Reads sharing molecular identifiers were discarded rather than binned into consensus sequences. CDR3 identification, clonotype clustering and error correction used MiTCR with a Q25 quality threshold and the strictest error-elimination algorithm. A nonparametric unseen species model with Euler transformation was used to estimate a lower bound on total TCR beta diversity. The public sequencing data were trimmed at Q25 with fastp and processed into clonotypes with MiXCR by TCRdb, which kept only in-frame beta chains. CDR3 protein sequences are deduplicated, and each keeps its most common genes and DNA. The V and J calls were determined by TCRdb, not by the authors. Recorded for this sample are over 600,000 distinct CDR3 sequences; over 40% of them occurred a single time. The top ten constitute around 30% of the sample.

This clonotype has a handful of counts. Its antigen is not yet known. Base qualities are not provided; no much larger clone lies one nucleotide away. Systemically healthy Caucasian individuals from Russia, approximately 39 in total and aged about 6 to 100 years, were included as donors. Each donor gave 8 to 10 milliliters of peripheral blood, drawn into EDTA-treated Vacutainer tubes. PBMCs were isolated by Ficoll-Paque density-gradient centrifugation, with at least 6.5 million obtained per sample. Total RNA was extracted from PBMCs with Trizol reagent, with at least 5 micrograms obtained per sample. Naive CD45RAhigh/CD27high T cell percentages were measured by flow cytometry on a PBMC aliquot from every donor. For CDR1 and CDR2, the germline V gene lists SGHTA and FQGNSA. CDR3 length: 14 amino acids, cysteine to phenylalanine. The kept DNA is CDR3 alone, 42 bases in frame from the first base. V is reduced by 1 base and J by 4 bases, leaving a spacing of 11 bases between them.

The receptor was derived from an elderly man in good health. The sequence links TRBV7-2 to TRBJ2-7; possibly the D gene is TRBD2, per 5 matching bases. Sequenced: blood. The CDR3 protein sequence reads: CASSLGYTGYEQYF. The sequence in DNA is TGTGCCAGCAGCTTAGGGTACACGGGATACGAGCAGTACTTC.